This T cell receptor beta chain derives from a study of CD8+ T cells in alopecia areata. Study details: Those patients who were treated received oral tofacitinib, which was given at 5 to 10 mg twice daily for moderate-to-severe alopecia areata. The protocol delivered tofacitinib for 6 to 18 months, then withdrew it for 6 months.

Notes on this clone: Its antigen is as yet unknown.

V was clipped by 0 bases and J by 3 bases, with 13 bases between them. The CDR3 consists of 16 residues. Germline lookup yields CDR1 LGHNA and CDR2 YSLEER. Once RNA had been extracted, it was reverse transcribed into cDNA to act as the sequencing template. Measured with immunoSEQ multiplex PCR; TCRdb has only the in-frame clones, and not every one. The sample includes almost 250,000 clones, 67% of them seen just once. Overall study results and limits: Especially in alopecia totalis/universalis, lesional scalp showed greater clonality than normal scalp did. Unlike in mice, where it was clearer, TCR sharing across patients was less clear, possibly HLA-related.

The sample here was CD4+ T cells sorted from blood, taken at week 0. The receptor was derived from a human donor with alopecia areata. The V gene is TRBV4-3, the J gene TRBJ2-3, with TRBD1 as a possible D gene (6 bases). The CDR3 protein is CASSQEAAGATDTQYF. The CDR3 coding sequence is TGCGCCAGCAGCCAAGAGGCGGCAGGGGCTACAGATACGCAGTATTTT.